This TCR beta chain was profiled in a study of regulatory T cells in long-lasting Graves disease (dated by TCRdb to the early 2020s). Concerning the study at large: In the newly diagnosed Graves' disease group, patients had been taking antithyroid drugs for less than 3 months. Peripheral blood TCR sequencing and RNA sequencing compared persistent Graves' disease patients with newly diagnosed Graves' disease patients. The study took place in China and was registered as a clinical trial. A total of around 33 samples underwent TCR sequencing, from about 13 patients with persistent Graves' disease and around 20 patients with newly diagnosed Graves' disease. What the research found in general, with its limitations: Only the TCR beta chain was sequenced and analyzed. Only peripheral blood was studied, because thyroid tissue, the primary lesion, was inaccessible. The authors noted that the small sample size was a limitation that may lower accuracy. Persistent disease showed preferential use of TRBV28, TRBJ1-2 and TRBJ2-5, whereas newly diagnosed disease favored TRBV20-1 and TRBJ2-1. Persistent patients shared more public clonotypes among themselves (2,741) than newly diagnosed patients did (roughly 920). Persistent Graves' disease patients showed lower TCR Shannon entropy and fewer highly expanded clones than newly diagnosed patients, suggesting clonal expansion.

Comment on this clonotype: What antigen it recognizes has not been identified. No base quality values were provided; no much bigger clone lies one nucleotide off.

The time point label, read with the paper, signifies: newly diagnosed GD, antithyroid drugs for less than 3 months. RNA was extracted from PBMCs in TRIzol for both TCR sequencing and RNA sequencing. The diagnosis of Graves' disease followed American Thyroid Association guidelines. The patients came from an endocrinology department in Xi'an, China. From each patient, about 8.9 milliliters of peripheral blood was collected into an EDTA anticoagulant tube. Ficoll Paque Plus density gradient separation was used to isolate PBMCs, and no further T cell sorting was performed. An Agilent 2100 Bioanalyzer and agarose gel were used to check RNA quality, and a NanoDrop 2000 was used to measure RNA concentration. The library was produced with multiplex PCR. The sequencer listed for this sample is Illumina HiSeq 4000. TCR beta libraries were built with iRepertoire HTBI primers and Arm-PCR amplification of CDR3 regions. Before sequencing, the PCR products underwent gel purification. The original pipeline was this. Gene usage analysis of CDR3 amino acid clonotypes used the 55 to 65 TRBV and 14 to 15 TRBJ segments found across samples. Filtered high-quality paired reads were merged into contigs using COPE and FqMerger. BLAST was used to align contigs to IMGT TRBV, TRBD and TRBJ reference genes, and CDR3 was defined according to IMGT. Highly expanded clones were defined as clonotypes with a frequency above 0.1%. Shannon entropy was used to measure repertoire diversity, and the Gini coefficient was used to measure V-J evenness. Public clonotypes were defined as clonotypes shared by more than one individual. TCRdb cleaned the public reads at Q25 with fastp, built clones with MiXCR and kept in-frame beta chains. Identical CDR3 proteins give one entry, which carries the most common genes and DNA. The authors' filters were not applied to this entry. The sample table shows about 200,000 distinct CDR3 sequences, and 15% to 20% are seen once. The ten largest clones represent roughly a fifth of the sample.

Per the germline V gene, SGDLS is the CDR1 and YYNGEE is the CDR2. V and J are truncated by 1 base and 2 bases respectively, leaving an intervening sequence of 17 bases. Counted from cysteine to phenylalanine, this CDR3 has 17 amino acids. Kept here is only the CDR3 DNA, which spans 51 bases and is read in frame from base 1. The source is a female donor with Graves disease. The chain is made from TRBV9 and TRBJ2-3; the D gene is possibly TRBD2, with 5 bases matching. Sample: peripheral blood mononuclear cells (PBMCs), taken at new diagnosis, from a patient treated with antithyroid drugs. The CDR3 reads CASSVSPLAMDTDTQYF. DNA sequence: TGTGCCAGCAGCGTAAGCCCCCTAGCAATGGACACAGATACGCAGTATTTT.